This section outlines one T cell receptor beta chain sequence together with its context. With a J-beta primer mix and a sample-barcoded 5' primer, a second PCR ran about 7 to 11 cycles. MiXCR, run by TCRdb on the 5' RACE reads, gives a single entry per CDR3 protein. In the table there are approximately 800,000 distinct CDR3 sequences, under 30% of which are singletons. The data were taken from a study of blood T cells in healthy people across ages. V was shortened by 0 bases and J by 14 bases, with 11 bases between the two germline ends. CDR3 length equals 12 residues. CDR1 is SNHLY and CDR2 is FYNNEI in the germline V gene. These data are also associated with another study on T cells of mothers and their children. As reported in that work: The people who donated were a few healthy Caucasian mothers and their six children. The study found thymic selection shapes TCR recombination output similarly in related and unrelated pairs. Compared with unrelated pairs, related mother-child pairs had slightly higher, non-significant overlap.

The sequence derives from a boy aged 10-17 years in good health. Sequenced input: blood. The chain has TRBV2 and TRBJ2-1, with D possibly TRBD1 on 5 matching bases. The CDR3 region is CASSEAKGLKFF. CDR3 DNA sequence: TGTGCCAGCAGTGAAGCAAAGGGGTTGAAGTTCTTC.